This T cell receptor (beta chain) was observed in a study of OX40 agonist ivuxolimab in advanced cancers. Whole-study context: Participants could have had prior anti-PD-1, anti-PD-L1 or anti-CTLA-4 therapy, and approximately 40% had some.

CDR1 is SEHNR and CDR2 is FQNEAQ in the germline V gene (reference sequence). The CDR3 extends over 15 amino acids. With 6 bases removed from V and 5 bases from J, the gap between germline ends came to 17 bases. Clones were sequenced by immunoSEQ multiplex PCR, and TCRdb holds only the in-frame ones, with some missing. Of about 50,000 clones in the sample, 70% to 80% were seen once. The sequencing used CD4+ or CD8+ T cells sorted from blood, collected in a trial of the OX40 agonist ivuxolimab. The V gene is TRBV7-9, the J gene TRBJ2-1, with D possibly called TRBD1 or TRBD2 (5 bases each). The sequence derives from an adult with an advanced solid tumor such as melanoma, head and neck, liver or kidney cancer. CDR3 protein: CASRPEARGHNEQFF. The CDR3 DNA is TGTGCCAGCAGACCAGAAGCCCGGGGCCACAATGAGCAGTTCTTC.